This TCR beta chain was retrieved from a study of T cells after yellow fever vaccination. A universal primer site and UMIs were added as TCR cDNA was made by 5'RACE template switching. TCRdb reprocessed the 5' RACE reads via MiXCR and lists one record per CDR3 protein. Here the sample spans some 250,000 distinct CDR3 sequences, more than 3.5% being singletons. V lost 4 bases and J 4 bases, leaving 11 bases between the germline ends. The germline V gene encodes CDR1 SGHRS and CDR2 YFSETQ. The CDR3 length is 13 residues. This clonotype was observed many times. V usage is TRBV5-1 and J usage is TRBJ1-1; D ambiguous. The sequence derives from a man aged 18 to 29 who received the YFV17D yellow fever vaccine. Sequencing was performed on PBMCs, taken 15 days after the yellow fever booster vaccination. CDR3 amino acids: CASSTLQSTEAFF. The CDR3 DNA reads as TGCGCCAGCAGCACCTTACAGAGCACTGAAGCTTTCTTT.